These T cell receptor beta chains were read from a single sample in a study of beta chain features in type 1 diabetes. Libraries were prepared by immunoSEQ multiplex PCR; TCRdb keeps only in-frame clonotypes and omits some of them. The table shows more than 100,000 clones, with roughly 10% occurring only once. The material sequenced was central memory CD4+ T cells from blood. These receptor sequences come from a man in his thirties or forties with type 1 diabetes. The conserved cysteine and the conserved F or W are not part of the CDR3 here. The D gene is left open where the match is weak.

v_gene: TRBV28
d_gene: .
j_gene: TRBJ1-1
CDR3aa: ASSLTTLNTEAF

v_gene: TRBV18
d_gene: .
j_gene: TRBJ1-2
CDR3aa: ASSPRDYRRGYT

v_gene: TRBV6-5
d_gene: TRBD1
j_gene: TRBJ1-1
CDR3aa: ASSYWDRANTEAF

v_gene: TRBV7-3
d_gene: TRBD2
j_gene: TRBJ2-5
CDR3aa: ASSLTTTSLETQY

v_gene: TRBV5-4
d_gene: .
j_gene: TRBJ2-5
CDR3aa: ASSLKSSGWETQY

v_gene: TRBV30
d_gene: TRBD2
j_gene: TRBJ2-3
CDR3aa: AWSPRTSWATDTQY

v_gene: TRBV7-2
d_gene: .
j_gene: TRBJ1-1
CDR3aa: ASSLDRWNTEAF

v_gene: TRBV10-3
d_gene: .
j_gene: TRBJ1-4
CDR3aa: AISEEEGGKLF

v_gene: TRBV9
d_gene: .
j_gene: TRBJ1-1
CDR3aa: ASSVRAENTEAF

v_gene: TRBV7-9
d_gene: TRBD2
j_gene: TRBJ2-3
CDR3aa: ASSQSVSGASTDTQY

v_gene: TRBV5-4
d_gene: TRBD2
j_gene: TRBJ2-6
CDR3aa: ASSGQMGLAGANVLT

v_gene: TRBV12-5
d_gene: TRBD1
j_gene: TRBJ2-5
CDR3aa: ASGILQGETQY

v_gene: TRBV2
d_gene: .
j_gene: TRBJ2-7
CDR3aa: ASSEAHKGAYEQY

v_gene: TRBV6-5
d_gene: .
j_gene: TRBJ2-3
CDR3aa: ASSASTDTQY

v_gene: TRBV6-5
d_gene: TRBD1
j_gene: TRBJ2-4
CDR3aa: ASSPTGSWAIQY

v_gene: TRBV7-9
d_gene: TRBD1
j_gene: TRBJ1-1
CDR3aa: ASSLVSGQVGKAF

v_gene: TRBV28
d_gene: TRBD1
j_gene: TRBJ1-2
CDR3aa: ASRTGNSGYT

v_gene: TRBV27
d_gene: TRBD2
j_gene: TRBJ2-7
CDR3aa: ASSLNSGGSGYEQY

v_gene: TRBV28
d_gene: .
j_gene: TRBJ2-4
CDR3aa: ASSSSGPPAYIQY

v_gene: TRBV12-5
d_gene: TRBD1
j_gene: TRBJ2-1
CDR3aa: ASGAGTDNEQF

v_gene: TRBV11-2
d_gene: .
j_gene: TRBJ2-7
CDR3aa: ASSSSSYEQY

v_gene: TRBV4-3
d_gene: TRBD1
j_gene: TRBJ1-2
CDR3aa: ASSQYRDRGSRGYT

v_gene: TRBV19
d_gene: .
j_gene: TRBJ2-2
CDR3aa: ASTSQGGTGELF

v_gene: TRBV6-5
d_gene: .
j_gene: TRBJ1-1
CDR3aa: ASRQGQNTEAF

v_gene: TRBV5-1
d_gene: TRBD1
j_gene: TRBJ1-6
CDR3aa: ASRTGTGGDGSPLH

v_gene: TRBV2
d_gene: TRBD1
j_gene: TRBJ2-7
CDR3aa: AGSRGSYEQY

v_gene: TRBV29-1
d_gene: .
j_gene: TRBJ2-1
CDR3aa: SVETGPNEQF

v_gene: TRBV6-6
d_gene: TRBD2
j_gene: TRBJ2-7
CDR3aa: ASTGTSGGAVYEQY

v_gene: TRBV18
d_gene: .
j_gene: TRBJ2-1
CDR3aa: ASSPGLMDEQF

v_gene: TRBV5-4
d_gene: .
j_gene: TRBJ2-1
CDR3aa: ASSLEGEGENNEQF

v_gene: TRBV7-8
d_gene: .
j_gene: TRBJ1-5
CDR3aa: ASSSRLGGNQPQH

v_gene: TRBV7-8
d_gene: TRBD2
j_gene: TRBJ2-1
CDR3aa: ASRLEAGGGDEQF

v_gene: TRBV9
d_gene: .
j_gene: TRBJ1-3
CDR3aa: ASSAQEGSGNTIY

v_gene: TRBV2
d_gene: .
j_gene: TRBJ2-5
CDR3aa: ASSARVQETQY

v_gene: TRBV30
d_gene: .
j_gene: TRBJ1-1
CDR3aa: AWSRGMNTEAF

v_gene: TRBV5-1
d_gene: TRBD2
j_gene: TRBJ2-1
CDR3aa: ASSPSKLAGDTEQF

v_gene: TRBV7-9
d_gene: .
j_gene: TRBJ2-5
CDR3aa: ASSLALYGETQY

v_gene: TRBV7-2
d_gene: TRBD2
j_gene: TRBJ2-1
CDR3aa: ASSLGLAGFGGYNEQF

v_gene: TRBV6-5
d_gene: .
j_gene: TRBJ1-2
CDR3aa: ASGEEGGNYGYT

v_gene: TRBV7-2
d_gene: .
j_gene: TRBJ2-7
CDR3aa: ASSSRGDEQY

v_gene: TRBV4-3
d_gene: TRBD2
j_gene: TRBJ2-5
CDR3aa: ASSPHPQRGAQETQY

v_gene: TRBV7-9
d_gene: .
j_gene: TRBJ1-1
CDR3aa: ASSAGGGTEAF

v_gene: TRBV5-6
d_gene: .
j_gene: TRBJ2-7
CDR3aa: ASSSAAGKDEQY

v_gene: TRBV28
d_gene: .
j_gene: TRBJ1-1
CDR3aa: ASSLSLGLSTF

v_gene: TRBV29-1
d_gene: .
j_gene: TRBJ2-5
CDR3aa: SVDPLGLQETQY

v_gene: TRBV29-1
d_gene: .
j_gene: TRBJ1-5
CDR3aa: SVVFDSSYSNQPQH

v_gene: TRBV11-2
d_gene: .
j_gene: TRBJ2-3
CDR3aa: ASSASTDTQY

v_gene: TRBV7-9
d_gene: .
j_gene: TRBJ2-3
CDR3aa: ASSHSRAGDTQY

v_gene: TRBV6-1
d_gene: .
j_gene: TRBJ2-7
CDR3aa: ASSVPSVLYEQY

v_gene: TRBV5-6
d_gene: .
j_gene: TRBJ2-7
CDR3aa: ASSFKTGPPYEQY

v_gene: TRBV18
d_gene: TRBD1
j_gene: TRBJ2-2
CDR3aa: ASSPTGETGELF

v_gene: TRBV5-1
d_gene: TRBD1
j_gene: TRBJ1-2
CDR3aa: ASSGQGNYGYT

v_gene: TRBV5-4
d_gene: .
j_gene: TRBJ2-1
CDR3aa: ASSPTSHPYNEQF

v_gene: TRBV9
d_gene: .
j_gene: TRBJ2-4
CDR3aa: ASSGLDTQNIQY

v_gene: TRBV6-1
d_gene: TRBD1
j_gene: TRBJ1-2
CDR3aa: ASSGQGWGYT

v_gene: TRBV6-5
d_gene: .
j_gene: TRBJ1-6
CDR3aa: ASSSRAGKTPLH

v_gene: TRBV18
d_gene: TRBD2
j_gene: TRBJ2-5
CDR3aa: ASSRGLAGEETQY

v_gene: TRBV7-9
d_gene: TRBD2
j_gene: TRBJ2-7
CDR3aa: ASSSEGGSYEQY

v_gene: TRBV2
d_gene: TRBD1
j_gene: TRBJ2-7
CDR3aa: ASRQGGGTYEQY